The clone carrying this TCR beta chain was found once. The data were taken from a study of blood T cell repertoires in COVID-19. Germline CDR1 LNHNV, CDR2 YYDKDF (reference sequence). The CDR3 is 16 residues long. Trimming shortened V by 2 bases and J by 0 bases, and 14 bases separated the two germline ends. Here immunoSEQ multiplex PCR was the method, and the copy in TCRdb shows in-frame clones only, minus some. The repertoire holds more than 85,000 clones, with 90% to 95% as singletons. This receptor was taken from a man between 60 and 75 years old with acute or convalescent COVID-19. Sequencing input: peripheral blood. The chain recombines TRBV15 with TRBJ2-7; D might be TRBD1 (5 bases). CDR3 sequence (DNA): TGTGCCACCAGCAGACCAAGGCACAGGAGCTCCTACGAGCAGTACGTC. It specifies CATSRPRHRSSYEQYV.